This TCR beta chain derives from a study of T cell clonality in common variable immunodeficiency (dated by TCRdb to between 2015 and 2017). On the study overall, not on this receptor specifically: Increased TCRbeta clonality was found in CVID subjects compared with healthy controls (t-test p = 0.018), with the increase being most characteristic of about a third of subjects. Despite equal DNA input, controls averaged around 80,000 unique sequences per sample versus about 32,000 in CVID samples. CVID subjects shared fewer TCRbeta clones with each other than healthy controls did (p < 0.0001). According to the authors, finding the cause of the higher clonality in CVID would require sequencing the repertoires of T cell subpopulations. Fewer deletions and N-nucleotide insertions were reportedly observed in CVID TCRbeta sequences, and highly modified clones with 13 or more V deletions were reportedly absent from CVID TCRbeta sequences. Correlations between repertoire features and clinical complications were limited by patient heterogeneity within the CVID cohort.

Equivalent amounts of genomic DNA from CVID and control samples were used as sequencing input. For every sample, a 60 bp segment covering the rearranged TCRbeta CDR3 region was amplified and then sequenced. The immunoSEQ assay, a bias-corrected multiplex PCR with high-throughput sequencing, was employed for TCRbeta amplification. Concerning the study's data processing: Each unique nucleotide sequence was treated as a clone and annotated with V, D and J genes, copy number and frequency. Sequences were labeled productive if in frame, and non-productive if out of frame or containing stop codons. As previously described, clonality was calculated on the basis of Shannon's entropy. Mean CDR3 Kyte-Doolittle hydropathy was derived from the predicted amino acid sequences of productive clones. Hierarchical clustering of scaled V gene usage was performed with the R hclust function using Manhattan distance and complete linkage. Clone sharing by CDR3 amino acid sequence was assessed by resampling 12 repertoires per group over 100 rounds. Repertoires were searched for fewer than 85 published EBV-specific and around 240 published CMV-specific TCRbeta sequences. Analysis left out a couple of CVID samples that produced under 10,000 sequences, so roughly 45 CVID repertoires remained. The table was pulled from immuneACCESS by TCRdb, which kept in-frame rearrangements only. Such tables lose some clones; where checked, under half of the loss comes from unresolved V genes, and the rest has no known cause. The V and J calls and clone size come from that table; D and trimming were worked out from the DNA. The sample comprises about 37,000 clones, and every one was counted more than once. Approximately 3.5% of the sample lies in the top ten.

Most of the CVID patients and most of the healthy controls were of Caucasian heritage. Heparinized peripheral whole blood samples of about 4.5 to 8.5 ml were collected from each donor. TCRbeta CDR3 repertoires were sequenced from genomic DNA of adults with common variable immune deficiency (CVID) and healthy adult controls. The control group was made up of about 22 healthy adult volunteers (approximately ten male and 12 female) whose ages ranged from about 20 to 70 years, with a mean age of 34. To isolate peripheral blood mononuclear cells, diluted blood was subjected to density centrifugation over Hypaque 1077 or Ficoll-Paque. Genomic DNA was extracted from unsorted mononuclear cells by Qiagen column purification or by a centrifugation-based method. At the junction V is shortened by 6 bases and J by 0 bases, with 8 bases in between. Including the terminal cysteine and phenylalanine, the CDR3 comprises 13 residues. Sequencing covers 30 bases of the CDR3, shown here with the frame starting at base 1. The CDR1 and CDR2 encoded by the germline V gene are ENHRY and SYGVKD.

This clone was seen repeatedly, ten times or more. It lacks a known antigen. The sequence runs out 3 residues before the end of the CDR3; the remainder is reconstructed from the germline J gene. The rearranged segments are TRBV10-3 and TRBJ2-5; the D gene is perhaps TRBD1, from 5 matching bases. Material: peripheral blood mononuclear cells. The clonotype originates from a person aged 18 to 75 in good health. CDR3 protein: CAIRLGDQETQYF. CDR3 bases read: TGTGCCATCAGGCTAGGGGACCAAGAGACC.